In this sample, the clone carrying this T cell receptor (beta chain) turned up a few times. Its antigen is unknown. The authors incorporated unique molecular identifiers into the TCR beta cDNA libraries. Each CDR3 protein gets one entry after TCRdb re-called the PCR reads with MiXCR. Of more than 500,000 distinct CDR3 sequences listed, roughly 34% were seen once; the top ten hold roughly 6%. This sample is part of a study of post-analysis software for immune sequencing data. Points from the study as a whole: Patients had higher frequencies than controls of a handful of TRBV segments, including TRBV5-6, TRBV5-1 and TRBV20-1. The normalized Chao1 diversity of multiple sclerosis patients was significantly lower than that of controls. By F measure, samples from a shared preparation batch strongly co-clustered.

Trimming took off 0 bases at V and 3 bases at J, with 8 bases between the two ends. Looked up from germline, CDR1 is MNHNY and CDR2 is SVGAGI (reference sequence). The CDR3 is 14 amino acids. The chain has TRBV6-6 and TRBJ1-1, with D perhaps matching TRBD1 (6 bases). The clonotype originates from a girl aged 2-17 years with multiple sclerosis. Sequencing was performed on blood. The chain's CDR3 is CASSYSGADTEAFF. CDR3 sequence (DNA): TGTGCCAGCAGTTACTCGGGGGCGGACACTGAAGCTTTCTTT.